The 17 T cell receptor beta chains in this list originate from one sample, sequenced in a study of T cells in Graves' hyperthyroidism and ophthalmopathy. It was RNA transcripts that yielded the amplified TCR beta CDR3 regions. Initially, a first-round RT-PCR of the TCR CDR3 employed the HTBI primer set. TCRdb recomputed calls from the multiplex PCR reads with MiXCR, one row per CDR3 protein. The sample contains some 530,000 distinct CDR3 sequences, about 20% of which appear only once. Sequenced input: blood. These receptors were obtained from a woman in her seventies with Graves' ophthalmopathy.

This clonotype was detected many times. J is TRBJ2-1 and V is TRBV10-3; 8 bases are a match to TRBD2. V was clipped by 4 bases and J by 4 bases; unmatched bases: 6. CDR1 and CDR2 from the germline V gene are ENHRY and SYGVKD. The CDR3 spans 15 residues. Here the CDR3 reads CAISAVAGTYNEQFF. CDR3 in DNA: TGTGCCATCAGTGCGGTAGCGGGAACTTACAATGAGCAGTTCTTC.

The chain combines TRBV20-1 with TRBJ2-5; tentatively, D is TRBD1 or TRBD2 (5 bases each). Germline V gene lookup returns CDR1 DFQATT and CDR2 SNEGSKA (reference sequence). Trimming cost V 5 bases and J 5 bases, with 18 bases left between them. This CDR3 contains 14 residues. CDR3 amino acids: CSAFGDQLKETQYF. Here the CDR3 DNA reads TGCAGTGCTTTCGGGGACCAATTAAAGGAGACCCAGTACTTC.

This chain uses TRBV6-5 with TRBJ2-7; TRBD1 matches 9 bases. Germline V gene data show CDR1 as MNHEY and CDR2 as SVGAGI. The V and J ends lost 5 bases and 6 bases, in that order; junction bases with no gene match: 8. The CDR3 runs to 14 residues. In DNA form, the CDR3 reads TGTGCCAGCAGTCCCCGGACAGGGGTGGGCGAGCAGTACTTC. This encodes CASSPRTGVGEQYF.

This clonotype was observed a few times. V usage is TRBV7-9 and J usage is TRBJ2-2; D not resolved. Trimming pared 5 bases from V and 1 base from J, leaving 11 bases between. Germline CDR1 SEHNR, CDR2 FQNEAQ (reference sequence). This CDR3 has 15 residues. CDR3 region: CASSPILGNTGELFF. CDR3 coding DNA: TGTGCCAGCAGCCCGATATTGGGGAACACCGGGGAGCTGTTTTTT. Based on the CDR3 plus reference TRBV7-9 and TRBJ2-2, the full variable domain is DTGVSQNPRHKITKRGQNVTFRCDPISEHNRLYWYRQTLGQGPEFLTYFQNEAQLEKSRLLSDRFSAERPKGSFSTLEIQRTEQGDSAMYLCASSPILGNTGELFFGEGSRLTVL.

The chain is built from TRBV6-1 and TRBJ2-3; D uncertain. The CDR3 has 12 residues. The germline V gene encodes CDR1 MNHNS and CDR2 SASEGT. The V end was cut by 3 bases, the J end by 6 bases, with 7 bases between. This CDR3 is CASSESMDTQYF. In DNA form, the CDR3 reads TGTGCCAGCAGTGAGTCGATGGATACGCAGTATTTT.

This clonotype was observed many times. The CDR3 DNA reads as TGTGCCAGCGCCGGCGTAAAGGTCGTGGGAGATACGCAGTATTTT. Translating it yields CASAGVKVVGDTQYF. This rearrangement joins TRBV28 to TRBJ2-3, with unresolved D. Germline CDR1 MDHEN, CDR2 SYDVKM. The CDR3 runs 15 residues. Between the trimmed V and J ends, which lost 8 bases and 5 bases, there was a span of 20 bases. The full variable domain, rest sourced from reference TRBV28 and TRBJ2-3, is DVKVTQSSRYLVKRTGEKVFLECVQDMDHENMFWYRQDPGLGLRLIYFSYDVKMKEKGDIPEGYSVSREKKERFSLILESASTNQTSMYLCASAGVKVVGDTQYFGPGTRLTVL.

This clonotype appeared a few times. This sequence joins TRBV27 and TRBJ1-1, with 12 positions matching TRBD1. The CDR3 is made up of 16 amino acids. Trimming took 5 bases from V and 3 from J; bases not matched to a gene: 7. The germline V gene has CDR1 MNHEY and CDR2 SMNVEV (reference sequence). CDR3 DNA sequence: TGTGCCAGCAGTCTAGGGGACAGGGGGCTTTACACTGAAGCTTTCTTT. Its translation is CASSLGDRGLYTEAFF.

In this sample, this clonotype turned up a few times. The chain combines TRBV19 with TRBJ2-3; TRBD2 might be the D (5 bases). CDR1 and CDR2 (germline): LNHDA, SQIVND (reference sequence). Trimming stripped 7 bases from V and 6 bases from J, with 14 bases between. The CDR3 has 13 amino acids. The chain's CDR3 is CASTSEGKDTQYF. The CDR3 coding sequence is TGTGCCAGTACCTCCGAGGGTAAGGATACGCAGTATTTT.

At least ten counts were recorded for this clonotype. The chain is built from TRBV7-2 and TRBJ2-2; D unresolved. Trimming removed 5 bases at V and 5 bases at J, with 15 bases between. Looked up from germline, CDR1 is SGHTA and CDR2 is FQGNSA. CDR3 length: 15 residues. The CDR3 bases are TGTGCCAGCAGCCCTGGCTCCGGACGTACCGGGGAGCTGTTTTTT. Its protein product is CASSPGSGRTGELFF.

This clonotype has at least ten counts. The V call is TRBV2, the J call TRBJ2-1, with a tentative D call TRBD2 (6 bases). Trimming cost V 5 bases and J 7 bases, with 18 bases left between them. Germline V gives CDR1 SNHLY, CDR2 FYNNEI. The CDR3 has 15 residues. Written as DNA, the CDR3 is TGTGCCAGCAGTAAGCTAGCGAGACGGGGGAATGAGCAGTTCTTC. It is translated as CASSKLARRGNEQFF.

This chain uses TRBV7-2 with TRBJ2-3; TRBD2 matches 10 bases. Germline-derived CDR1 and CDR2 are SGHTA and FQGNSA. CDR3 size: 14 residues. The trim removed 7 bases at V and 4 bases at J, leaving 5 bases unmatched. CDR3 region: CASNLAGDADTQYF. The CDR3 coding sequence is TGTGCCAGCAACCTAGCGGGAGACGCAGATACGCAGTATTTT. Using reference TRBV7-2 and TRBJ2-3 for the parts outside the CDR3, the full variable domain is GAGVSQSPSNKVTEKGKDVELRCDPISGHTALYWYRQSLGQGLEFLIYFQGNSAPDKSGLPSDRFSAERTGGSVSTLTIQRTQQEDSAVYLCASNLAGDADTQYFGPGTRLTVL.

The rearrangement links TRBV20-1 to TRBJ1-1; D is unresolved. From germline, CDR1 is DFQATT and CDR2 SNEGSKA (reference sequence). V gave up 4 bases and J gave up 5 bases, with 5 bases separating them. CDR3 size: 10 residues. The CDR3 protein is CSATLTEAFF. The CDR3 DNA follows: TGCAGTGCTACATTAACTGAAGCTTTCTTT.

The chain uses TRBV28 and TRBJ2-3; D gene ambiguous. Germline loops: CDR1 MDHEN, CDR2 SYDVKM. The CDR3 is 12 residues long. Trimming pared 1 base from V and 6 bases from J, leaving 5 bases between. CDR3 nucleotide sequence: TGTGCCAGCAGTTTATATCTCGATACGCAGTATTTT. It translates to CASSLYLDTQYF.

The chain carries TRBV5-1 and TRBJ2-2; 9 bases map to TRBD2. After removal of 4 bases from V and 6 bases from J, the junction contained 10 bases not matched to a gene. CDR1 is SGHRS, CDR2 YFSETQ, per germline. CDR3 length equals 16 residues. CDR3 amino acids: CASSSGTSPKAGELFF. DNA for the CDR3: TGCGCCAGCAGCAGTGGGACTAGCCCGAAGGCCGGGGAGCTGTTTTTT.

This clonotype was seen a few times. CDR3 in amino acids: CASSATSVKDTQYF. CDR3 in DNA: TGTGCCAGCAGTGCGACTAGCGTAAAAGATACGCAGTATTTT. V is TRBV12-3 or TRBV12-4 and J is TRBJ2-3; 8 bases are a match to TRBD2. The CDR3 length is 14 residues. Trimming cost V 5 bases and J 5 bases; bases outside gene matches: 6.

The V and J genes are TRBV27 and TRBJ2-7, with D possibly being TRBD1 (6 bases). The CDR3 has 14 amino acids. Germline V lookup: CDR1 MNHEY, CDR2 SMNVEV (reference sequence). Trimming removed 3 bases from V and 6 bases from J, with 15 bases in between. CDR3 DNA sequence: TGTGCCAGCAGTTTTGGCAGGGGAGACGGCGAGCAGTACTTC. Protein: CASSFGRGDGEQYF.

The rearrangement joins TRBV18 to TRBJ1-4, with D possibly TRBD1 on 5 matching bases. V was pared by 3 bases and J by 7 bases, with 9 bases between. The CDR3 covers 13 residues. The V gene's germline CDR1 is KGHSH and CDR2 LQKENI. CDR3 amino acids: CASSPGDVEKLFF. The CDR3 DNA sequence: TGTGCCAGCTCACCGGGGGATGTTGAAAAACTGTTTTTT.